This TCR beta chain came from a study of cytomegalovirus exposure and HLA in healthy donors. CDR1 and CDR2 (germline): SNHLY, FYNNEI. V trimming: 5 bases; J trimming: 8 bases; junction bases outside the gene matches: 2. CDR3 length equals 14 residues. Researchers ran the PCR with 60 Vbeta and 13 Jbeta primers. Some clones are missing from TCRdb's copy, which holds only in-frame ones; the method was immunoSEQ multiplex PCR. The table lists about 190,000 clones, roughly 80% of them singletons. Sequencing was carried out using PBMCs. V is TRBV2 and J is TRBJ2-1; 14 nucleotides match TRBD2. The source is a woman aged 45 to 65 in good health and CMV-seropositive. CDR3: CASSRLAGGDEQFF. For the CDR3, the DNA is TGTGCCAGCAGTCGACTAGCGGGAGGGGATGAGCAGTTCTTC.